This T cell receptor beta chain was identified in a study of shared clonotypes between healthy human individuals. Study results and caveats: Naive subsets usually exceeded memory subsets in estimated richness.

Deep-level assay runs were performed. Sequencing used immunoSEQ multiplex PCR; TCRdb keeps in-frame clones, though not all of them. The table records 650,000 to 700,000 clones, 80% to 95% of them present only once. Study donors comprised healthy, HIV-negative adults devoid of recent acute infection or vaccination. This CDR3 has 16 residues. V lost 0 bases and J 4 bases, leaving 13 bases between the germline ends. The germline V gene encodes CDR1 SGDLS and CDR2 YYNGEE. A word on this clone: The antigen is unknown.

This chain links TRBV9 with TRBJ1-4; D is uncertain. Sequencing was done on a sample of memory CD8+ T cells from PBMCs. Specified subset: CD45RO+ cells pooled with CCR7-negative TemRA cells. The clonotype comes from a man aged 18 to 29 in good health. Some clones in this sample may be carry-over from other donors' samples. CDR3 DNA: TGTGCCAGCAGCGTAGATCCCACGGTTTTTAATGAAAAACTGTTTTTT. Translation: CASSVDPTVFNEKLFF.